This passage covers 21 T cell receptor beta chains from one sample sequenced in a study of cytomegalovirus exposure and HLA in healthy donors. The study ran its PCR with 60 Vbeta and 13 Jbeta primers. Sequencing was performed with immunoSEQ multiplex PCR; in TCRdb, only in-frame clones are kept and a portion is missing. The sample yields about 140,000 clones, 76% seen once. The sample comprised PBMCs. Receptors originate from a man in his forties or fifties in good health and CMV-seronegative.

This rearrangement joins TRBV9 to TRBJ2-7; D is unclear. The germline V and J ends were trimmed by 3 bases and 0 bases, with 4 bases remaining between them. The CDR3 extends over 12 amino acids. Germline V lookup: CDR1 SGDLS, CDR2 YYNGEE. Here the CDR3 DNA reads TGTGCCAGCAGCGGGAGCTCCTACGAGCAGTACTTC. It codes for CASSGSSYEQYF.

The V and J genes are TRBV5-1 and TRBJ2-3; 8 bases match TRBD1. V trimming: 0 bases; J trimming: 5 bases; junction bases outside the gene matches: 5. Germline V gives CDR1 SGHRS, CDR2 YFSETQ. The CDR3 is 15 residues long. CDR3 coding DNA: TGCGCCAGCAGCTTGGTTATACAGGGGGGAGATACGCAGTATTTT. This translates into CASSLVIQGGDTQYF.

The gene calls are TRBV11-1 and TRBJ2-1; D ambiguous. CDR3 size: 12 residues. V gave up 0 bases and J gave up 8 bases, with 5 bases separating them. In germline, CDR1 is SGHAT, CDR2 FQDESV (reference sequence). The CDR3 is CASSLAVDEQFF. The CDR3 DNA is TGTGCCAGCAGCTTAGCCGTCGATGAGCAGTTCTTC.

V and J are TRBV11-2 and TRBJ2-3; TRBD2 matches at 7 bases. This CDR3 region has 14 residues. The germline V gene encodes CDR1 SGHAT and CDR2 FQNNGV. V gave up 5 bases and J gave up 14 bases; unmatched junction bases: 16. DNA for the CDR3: TGTGCCAGCAGCCCCCCTCCCGGGAGCGGGGAGAGGTATTTT. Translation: CASSPPPGSGERYF.

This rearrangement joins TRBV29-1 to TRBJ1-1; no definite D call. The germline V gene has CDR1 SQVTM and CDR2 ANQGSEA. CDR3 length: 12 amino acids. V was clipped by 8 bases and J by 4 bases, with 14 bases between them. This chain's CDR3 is CSTSEASTEAFF. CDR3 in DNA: TGCAGCACAAGTGAGGCGAGCACTGAAGCTTTCTTT.

CDR3 bases: TGTGCCAGCAGCTTGGACCCGGGACTAGCGGGAGGGGAGCAGTTCTTC. It is translated as CASSLDPGLAGGEQFF. This sequence joins TRBV5-6 and TRBJ2-1; TRBD2 matches at 16 bases. The V gene end was trimmed by 0 bases and the J gene end by 10 bases; junction bases not matched to a gene: 4. The germline CDR1 and CDR2 sequences are SGHDT and YYEEEE. The CDR3 consists of 16 residues.

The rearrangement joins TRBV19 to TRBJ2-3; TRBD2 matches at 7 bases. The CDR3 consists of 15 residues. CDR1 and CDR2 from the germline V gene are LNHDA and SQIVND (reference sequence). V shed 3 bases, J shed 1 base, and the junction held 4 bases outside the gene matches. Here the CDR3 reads CASSIGLAGTDTQYF. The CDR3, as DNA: TGTGCCAGTAGTATCGGCCTAGCGGGCACAGATACGCAGTATTTT. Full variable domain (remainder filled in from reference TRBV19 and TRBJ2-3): DGGITQSPKYLFRKEGQNVTLSCEQNLNHDAMYWYRQDPGQGLRLIYYSQIVNDFQKGDIAEGYSVSREKKESFPLTVTSAQKNPTAFYLCASSIGLAGTDTQYFGPGTRLTVL.

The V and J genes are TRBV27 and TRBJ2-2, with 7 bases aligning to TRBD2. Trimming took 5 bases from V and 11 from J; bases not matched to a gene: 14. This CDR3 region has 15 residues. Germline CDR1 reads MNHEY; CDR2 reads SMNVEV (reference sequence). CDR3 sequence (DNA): TGTGCCAGCAGTCCGGGGGGAATGAACACCTTTGAGCTGTTTTTT. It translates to CASSPGGMNTFELFF.

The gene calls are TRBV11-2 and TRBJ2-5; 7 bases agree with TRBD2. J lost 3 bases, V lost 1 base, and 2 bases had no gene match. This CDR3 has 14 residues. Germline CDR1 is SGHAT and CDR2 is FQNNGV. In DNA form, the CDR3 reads TGTGCCAGCAGCTTAGGCGCGGGGGAAGAGACCCAGTACTTC. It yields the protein CASSLGAGEETQYF.

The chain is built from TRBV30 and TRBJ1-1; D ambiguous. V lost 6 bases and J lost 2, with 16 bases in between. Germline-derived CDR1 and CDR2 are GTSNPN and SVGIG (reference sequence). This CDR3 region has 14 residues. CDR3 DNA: TGTGCCTGCAAAACCCGCGCAGGTAACACTGAAGCTTTCTTT. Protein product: CACKTRAGNTEAFF.

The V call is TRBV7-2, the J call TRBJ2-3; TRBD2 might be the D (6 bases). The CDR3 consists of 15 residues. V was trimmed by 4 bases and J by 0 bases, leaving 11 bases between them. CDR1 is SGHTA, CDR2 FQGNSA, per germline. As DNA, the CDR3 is TGTGCCAGCAGCTCCGCCACTAGCAGCACAGATACGCAGTATTTT. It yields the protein CASSSATSSTDTQYF.

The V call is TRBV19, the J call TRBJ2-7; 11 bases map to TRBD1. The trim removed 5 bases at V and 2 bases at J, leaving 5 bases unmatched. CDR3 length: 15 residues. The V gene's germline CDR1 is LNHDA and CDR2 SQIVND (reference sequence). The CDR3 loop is CASSPWTGGAYEQYF. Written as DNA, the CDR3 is TGTGCCAGTAGTCCATGGACAGGGGGCGCCTACGAGCAGTACTTC. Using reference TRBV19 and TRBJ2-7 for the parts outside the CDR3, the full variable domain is DGGITQSPKYLFRKEGQNVTLSCEQNLNHDAMYWYRQDPGQGLRLIYYSQIVNDFQKGDIAEGYSVSREKKESFPLTVTSAQKNPTAFYLCASSPWTGGAYEQYFGPGTRLTVT.

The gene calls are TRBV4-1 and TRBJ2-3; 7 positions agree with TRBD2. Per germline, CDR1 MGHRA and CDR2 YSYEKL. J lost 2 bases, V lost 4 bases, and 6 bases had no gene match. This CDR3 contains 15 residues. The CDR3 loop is CASSPLAAITDTQYF. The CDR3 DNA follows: TGCGCCAGCAGCCCCCTAGCGGCGATCACAGATACGCAGTATTTT.

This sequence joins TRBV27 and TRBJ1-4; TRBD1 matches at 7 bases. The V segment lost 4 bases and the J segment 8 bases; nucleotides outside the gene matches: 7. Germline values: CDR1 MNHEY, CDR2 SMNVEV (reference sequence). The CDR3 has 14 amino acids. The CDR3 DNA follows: TGTGCCAGCAGTTCACAGGGGCCATTCGAAAAACTGTTTTTT. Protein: CASSSQGPFEKLFF.

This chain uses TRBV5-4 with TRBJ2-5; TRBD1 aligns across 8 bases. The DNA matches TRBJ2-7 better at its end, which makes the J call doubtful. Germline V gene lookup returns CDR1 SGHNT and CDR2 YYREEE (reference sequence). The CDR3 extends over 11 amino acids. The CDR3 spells CAVRQGSEQYF. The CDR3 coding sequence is TGTGCCGTCCGACAGGGGTCCGAGCAGTACTTC.

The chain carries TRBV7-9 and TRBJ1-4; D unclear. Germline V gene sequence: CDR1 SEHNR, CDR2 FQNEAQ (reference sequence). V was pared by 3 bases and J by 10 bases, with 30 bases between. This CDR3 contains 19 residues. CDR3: CASSFNGPSLGVSIGKLFF. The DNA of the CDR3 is TGTGCCAGCAGCTTTAATGGCCCCTCCCTCGGGGTTAGTATCGGAAAACTGTTTTTT.

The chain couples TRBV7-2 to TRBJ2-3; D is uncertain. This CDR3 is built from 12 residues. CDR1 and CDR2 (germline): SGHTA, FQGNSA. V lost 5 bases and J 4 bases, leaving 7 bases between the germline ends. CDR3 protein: CASSKSADTQYF. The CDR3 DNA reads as TGTGCCAGCAGCAAGAGCGCAGATACGCAGTATTTT.

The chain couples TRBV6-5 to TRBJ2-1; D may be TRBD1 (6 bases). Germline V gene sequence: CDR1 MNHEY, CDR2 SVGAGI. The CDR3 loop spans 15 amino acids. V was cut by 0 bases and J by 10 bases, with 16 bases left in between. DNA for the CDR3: TGTGCCAGCAGTTACTCGACTTCCGGGACATTGGAGCAGTTCTTC. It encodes CASSYSTSGTLEQFF.

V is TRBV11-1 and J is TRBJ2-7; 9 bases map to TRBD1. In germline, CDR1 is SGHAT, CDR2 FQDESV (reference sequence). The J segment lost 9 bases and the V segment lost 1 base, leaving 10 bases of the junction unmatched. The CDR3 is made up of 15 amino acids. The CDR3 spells CASSLEGTGILGQYF. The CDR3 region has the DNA TGTGCCAGCAGCTTAGAAGGGACAGGGATCCTCGGGCAGTACTTC.

This chain's CDR3 is CASSLRGLSDTQYF. CDR3 bases: TGTGCCAGCAGCCTTCGGGGACTATCAGATACGCAGTATTTT. This sequence joins TRBV7-8 and TRBJ2-3; 7 bases match TRBD2. CDR1 is SGHVS and CDR2 is FQNEAQ in the germline V gene. Unmatched junction bases numbered 6, after V lost 5 bases and J lost 4 bases. This CDR3 contains 14 residues.

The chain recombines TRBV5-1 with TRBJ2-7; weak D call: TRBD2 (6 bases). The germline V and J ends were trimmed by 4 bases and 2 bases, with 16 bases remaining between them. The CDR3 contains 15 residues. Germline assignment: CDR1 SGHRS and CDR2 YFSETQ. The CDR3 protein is CASSQEGGVPYEQYF. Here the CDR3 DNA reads TGCGCCAGCAGCCAGGAAGGAGGGGTTCCCTACGAGCAGTACTTC.